Listed below are T cell receptor beta chains from one sample, sequenced in a study of blood T cell repertoires in COVID-19. TCRdb's copy holds only in-frame clones and misses some; the assay was immunoSEQ multiplex PCR. This sample has some 300,000 clones; approximately 86% occur once, and the top ten carry around 12%. Sequenced: peripheral blood. These receptors were taken from a woman aged 70-85 years with COVID-19, enrolled during active disease. Both conserved end residues are part of each CDR3. D genes are given only for firm matches. Clone size is not always given. Where it is, it says once, few, many or a class for expanded clones.

size: few
J: TRBJ1-5
D: -
V: TRBV28
DNA: TGTGCCAGCAGTCCCTTGTTGAGTTGGAATCAGCCCCAGCATTTT
CDR3: CASSPLLSWNQPQHF

size: -
J: TRBJ1-1
D: -
V: TRBV24-1
DNA: TGTGCCACCAGTGACCCCCGGGGTGGGAACACTGAAGCTTTCTTT
CDR3: CATSDPRGGNTEAFF

size: -
J: TRBJ1-1
D: TRBD1
V: TRBV29-1
DNA: TGCAGCGTCCGGACAGGGAGCCGTGAAGCTTTCTTT
CDR3: CSVRTGSREAFF

size: -
J: TRBJ2-3
D: -
V: TRBV7-8
DNA: TGTGCCAGCAGCCCTCGGGGGGACCCTCAGGGGACAGATACGCAGTATTTT
CDR3: CASSPRGDPQGTDTQYF

size: -
J: TRBJ1-2
D: -
V: TRBV5-8
DNA: TGTGCCAGCAGCCGAATAAAACAGGGTTCGCATGGCTACACCTTC
CDR3: CASSRIKQGSHGYTF

size: -
J: TRBJ2-3
D: TRBD1
V: TRBV9
DNA: TGTGCCAGCAGCCAGGAAGGACAGGGGTGGGCAGATACGCAGTATTTT
CDR3: CASSQEGQGWADTQYF

size: -
J: TRBJ2-3
D: TRBD2
V: TRBV7-9
DNA: TGTGCCAGCAGCTTATATCGTCCTAGCGGAACAGATACGCAGTATTTT
CDR3: CASSLYRPSGTDTQYF

size: -
J: TRBJ2-1
D: -
V: TRBV2
DNA: TGTGCCAGCACCGAAGGGAGCTCCTACAATGAGCAGTTCTTC
CDR3: CASTEGSSYNEQFF

size: -
J: TRBJ1-2
D: -
V: TRBV5-6
DNA: TGTGCCAGCAGCTTGGAGGTGCGCGGCTTCTATGGCTACACCTTC
CDR3: CASSLEVRGFYGYTF

size: -
J: TRBJ2-1
D: TRBD2
V: TRBV12-3/TRBV12-4
DNA: TGTGCCACCAGCGGGGGGCTTTACAATGAGCAGTTCTTC
CDR3: CATSGGLYNEQFF

size: -
J: TRBJ2-3
D: -
V: TRBV12-2
DNA: TGTGCAAGGCGGGCGGGGGGGCGGACAGATACGCAGTATTTT
CDR3: CARRAGGRTDTQYF

size: -
J: TRBJ2-1
D: -
V: TRBV14
DNA: TGTGCCAGCAGTCTAGGGGTTTTTAGGTACAATGAGCAGTTCTTC
CDR3: CASSLGVFRYNEQFF

size: -
J: TRBJ2-7
D: TRBD2
V: TRBV5-6
DNA: TGTGCCAGCAGCTTCTCTAGCGGGGGCTACGAGCAGTACTTC
CDR3: CASSFSSGGYEQYF

size: -
J: TRBJ1-3
D: -
V: TRBV9
DNA: TGTGCCAGCAGCGTAGAATGGCAGGGAGGAAACACCATATATTTT
CDR3: CASSVEWQGGNTIYF

size: -
J: TRBJ2-2
D: -
V: TRBV19
DNA: TGTGCCACCGCCCTGGGGAGACTTTCCACCGGGGAGCTGTTTTTT
CDR3: CATALGRLSTGELFF

size: -
J: TRBJ2-7
D: TRBD2
V: TRBV18
DNA: TGTGCCAGCTCACCACCTTACGGGGGGGTCTCCTACGAGCAGTACTTC
CDR3: CASSPPYGGVSYEQYF

size: -
J: TRBJ2-2
D: -
V: TRBV11-2
DNA: TGTGCCAGCAGCGCGTGGACAGTAATTTCCGGGGAGCTGTTTTTT
CDR3: CASSAWTVISGELFF

size: -
J: TRBJ2-7
D: -
V: TRBV3-1/TRBV3-2
DNA: TGTGCCAGCGCCTTCAGGGGTGACGAGCAGTACTTC
CDR3: CASAFRGDEQYF

size: -
J: TRBJ2-2
D: TRBD1
V: TRBV5-5
DNA: TGTGCCAGCAGCTTAAGGACAGGGAACACCGGGGAGCTGTTTTTT
CDR3: CASSLRTGNTGELFF

size: -
J: TRBJ2-5
D: -
V: TRBV7-2
DNA: TGTGCCAGCAGCTTAGCGCGGCAAGAGACCCAGTACTTC
CDR3: CASSLARQETQYF

size: -
J: TRBJ1-1
D: -
V: TRBV5-6
DNA: TGTGCCAGCAGCTTGGTGGGACAAGAAGCTTTCTTT
CDR3: CASSLVGQEAFF

size: -
J: TRBJ2-7
D: TRBD1
V: TRBV5-1
DNA: TGCGCCAGCAGCTTACAGGGGGACTCCTACGAGCAGTACTTC
CDR3: CASSLQGDSYEQYF

size: -
J: TRBJ2-7
D: -
V: TRBV2
DNA: TGTGCCAGCAGTGAAGTTGGGGGCGTCTCGGGTGAGCAGTACTTC
CDR3: CASSEVGGVSGEQYF

size: -
J: TRBJ1-4
D: -
V: TRBV28
DNA: TGTGCCAGCAGTTTAGAGGTTGAAAAACTGTTTTTT
CDR3: CASSLEVEKLFF

size: -
J: TRBJ1-4
D: TRBD1
V: TRBV7-9
DNA: TGTGCCAGCAGCCCTCAACAGGGGACTAATGAAAAACTGTTTTTT
CDR3: CASSPQQGTNEKLFF

size: -
J: TRBJ1-5
D: -
V: TRBV6-5
DNA: TGTGCCAGCAGTCGTTATAGCAATCAGCCCCAGCATTTT
CDR3: CASSRYSNQPQHF

size: -
J: TRBJ2-3
D: TRBD1
V: TRBV29-1
DNA: TGCAGCGTTGTTCTTCCAGGGACAGGGGCGGAGGACACAGATACGCAGTATTTT
CDR3: CSVVLPGTGAEDTDTQYF

size: -
J: TRBJ2-4
D: TRBD1
V: TRBV12-3/TRBV12-4
DNA: TGTGCCAGCAGCAGGGACAGTGGGAACATTCAGTACTTC
CDR3: CASSRDSGNIQYF

size: few
J: TRBJ1-2
D: TRBD1
V: TRBV18
DNA: TGTGCCAGCTCACCTGAGACAGGGCCCACTAACTATGGCTACACCTTC
CDR3: CASSPETGPTNYGYTF

size: -
J: TRBJ2-3
D: -
V: TRBV7-2
DNA: TGTGCCAGCAGCTTAAGGGCCCTCGGGAAGAGTAATACGCAGTATTTT
CDR3: CASSLRALGKSNTQYF

size: few
J: TRBJ1-2
D: -
V: TRBV3-1/TRBV3-2
DNA: TGTGCCAGCAGCCAAGAGATCTCGGGGGGGTCTGGCTACACCTTC
CDR3: CASSQEISGGSGYTF

size: -
J: TRBJ2-1
D: TRBD2
V: TRBV12-5
DNA: TGTGCTAGTGGCCCCACTGCGGGGGGCCTTTATGAGCAGTTCTTC
CDR3: CASGPTAGGLYEQFF

size: -
J: TRBJ2-3
D: -
V: TRBV12-3/TRBV12-4
DNA: TGTGCCAGCAGTTTTCAGATAGATACGCAGTATTTT
CDR3: CASSFQIDTQYF

size: -
J: TRBJ1-2
D: -
V: TRBV29-1
DNA: TGCAGCGTTGTGGGGGGGGACGGAGGATACTATGGCTACACCTTC
CDR3: CSVVGGDGGYYGYTF

size: -
J: TRBJ1-2
D: TRBD1
V: TRBV5-1
DNA: TGCGCCAGCAGCGATATGCGGACAGGGGGCTATGGCTACACCTTC
CDR3: CASSDMRTGGYGYTF

size: -
J: TRBJ2-2
D: -
V: TRBV3-1/TRBV3-2
DNA: TGTGCCAGCAGCCAACGTTGGACTTACACCGGGGAGCTGTTTTTT
CDR3: CASSQRWTYTGELFF

size: -
J: TRBJ2-6
D: -
V: TRBV24-1
DNA: TGTGCCACCAGTGATCCCCAGGAGGGTGGAGTTTTCCCTGGGGCCAACGTCCTGACTTTC
CDR3: CATSDPQEGGVFPGANVLTF

size: -
J: TRBJ2-7
D: -
V: TRBV7-2
DNA: TGTGCCAGCAGCTTTTCAGGAGGGCGCTCCTACGAGCAGTACTTC
CDR3: CASSFSGGRSYEQYF

size: few
J: TRBJ2-7
D: TRBD1
V: TRBV19
DNA: TGTGCCAGTAGTGACAGGGGATACGAGCAGTACTTC
CDR3: CASSDRGYEQYF

size: few
J: TRBJ1-3
D: -
V: TRBV19
DNA: TGTGCCAGTAGTATGACAGCAGACTCTGGAAACACCATATATTTT
CDR3: CASSMTADSGNTIYF

size: -
J: TRBJ1-1
D: -
V: TRBV6-5
DNA: TGTGCCAGCAGTTACAACGGACCAACAGGAGCTTTCTTT
CDR3: CASSYNGPTGAFF

size: -
J: TRBJ1-2
D: TRBD1
V: TRBV28
DNA: TGTGCCAGCAGCCGGGGAGGACAGGGAGAGATAGGCTACACCTTC
CDR3: CASSRGGQGEIGYTF

size: -
J: TRBJ2-1
D: TRBD2
V: TRBV6-5
DNA: TGTGCCAGTGGTCTGCGGGGGGGCAATGAGCAGTTCTTC
CDR3: CASGLRGGNEQFF

size: -
J: TRBJ1-5
D: -
V: TRBV4-3
DNA: TGCGCCAGCAGCCACGATCGGACAGACAATCAGCCCCAGCATTTT
CDR3: CASSHDRTDNQPQHF

size: -
J: TRBJ2-2
D: -
V: TRBV30
DNA: TGTGCCTGGAGTTTCGACAGGTTCGGGGGGACCGGGGAGCTGTTTTTT
CDR3: CAWSFDRFGGTGELFF

size: -
J: TRBJ1-2
D: TRBD1
V: TRBV2
DNA: TGTGCCAGCAGTGGCCCCCCGGGACAGGGGATGGAGAATGGCTACACCTTC
CDR3: CASSGPPGQGMENGYTF

size: -
J: TRBJ1-2
D: TRBD1
V: TRBV2
DNA: TGTGCCAGCAGCGTGGGGACAGGCGGTTATGGCTACACCTTC
CDR3: CASSVGTGGYGYTF

size: -
J: TRBJ1-4
D: -
V: TRBV7-2
DNA: TGTGCCAGCAGCCCCTCCCGGGACACTGTTGAAAAACTGTTTTTT
CDR3: CASSPSRDTVEKLFF